The 7 T cell receptor beta chains presented below share a single source sample, sequenced in a study of blood T cell repertoires in COVID-19. The data were produced by immunoSEQ multiplex PCR, yet TCRdb's version contains in-frame clones alone and is incomplete. The data hold roughly 69,000 clones, with around 80% observed a single time. The sequenced material came from peripheral blood. The receptor source for this set is a man aged 45 to 65 with COVID-19, enrolled during active disease.

This chain connects TRBV20-1 to TRBJ2-5; 7 positions match TRBD2. The CDR3 is made up of 15 amino acids. Per the germline V gene, CDR1 is DFQATT and CDR2 is SNEGSKA (reference sequence). V trimming: 6 bases; J trimming: 4 bases; junction bases outside the gene matches: 14. CDR3 amino acids: CSASRGGGRRETQYF. CDR3 DNA sequence: TGCAGTGCAAGTCGAGGCGGGGGTAGGAGAGAGACCCAGTACTTC.

The V call is TRBV5-6, the J call TRBJ2-3; 13 bases map to TRBD2. Germline lookup yields CDR1 SGHDT and CDR2 YYEEEE. After removal of 4 bases from V and 7 bases from J, the junction contained 9 bases not matched to a gene. The CDR3 is 16 amino acids. CDR3 sequence reads: CASSVLLAGGLNTQYF. The CDR3 DNA reads TGTGCCAGCAGCGTATTACTAGCGGGGGGGCTAAATACGCAGTATTTT.

The J gene is TRBJ2-5, the V gene TRBV7-2; 8 bases fit TRBD2. The germline CDR1 and CDR2 sequences are SGHTA and FQGNSA. The CDR3 spans 16 residues. Losses at the gene ends were 1 base for V and 4 bases for J; bases not matched to a gene: 8. The CDR3 DNA reads as TGTGCCAGCAGCTTAGAATGGCGGGGGGCCCGAGAGACCCAGTACTTC. It codes for CASSLEWRGARETQYF.

The chain combines TRBV2 with TRBJ1-4; D is ambiguous. V lost 3 bases, J lost 6 bases, and 8 bases lay in between. Germline V gene lookup returns CDR1 SNHLY and CDR2 FYNNEI. The CDR3 runs 13 residues. The CDR3 nucleotides are TGTGCCAGCAGTGAGGACTCCTATGAAAAACTGTTTTTT. Its protein product is CASSEDSYEKLFF.

This clone was counted once. The chain uses TRBV5-1 and TRBJ2-5, with 9 bases identical to TRBD2. Germline-derived CDR1 and CDR2 are SGHRS and YFSETQ. V trimming: 1 base; J trimming: 4 bases; junction bases outside the gene matches: 8. The CDR3 runs to 16 residues. In DNA form, the CDR3 reads TGCGCCAGCAGCTTGAGCGGGGGGCCTAACTCAGAGACCCAGTACTTC. Translating it yields CASSLSGGPNSETQYF.

This chain links TRBV15 with TRBJ2-4, with 7 bases identical to TRBD2. This CDR3 has 16 amino acids. Germline V gene lookup returns CDR1 LNHNV and CDR2 YYDKDF (reference sequence). V shed 0 bases, J shed 2 bases, and the junction held 4 bases outside the gene matches. The CDR3 is CATSRDRGGSKNIQYF. CDR3 coding DNA: TGTGCCACCAGCAGAGATCGCGGGGGATCCAAAAACATTCAGTACTTC.

This chain connects TRBV20-1 to TRBJ2-1; the D gene is possibly TRBD2 (6 bases). This CDR3 has 13 amino acids. The V end lost 3 bases, the J end lost 7 bases, and 13 bases lay between the germline ends. Germline values: CDR1 DFQATT, CDR2 SNEGSKA (reference sequence). In nucleotides, the CDR3 is TGCAGTGCTAGTTACCTAGCGAGTAATGAGCAGTTCTTC. It codes for CSASYLASNEQFF.